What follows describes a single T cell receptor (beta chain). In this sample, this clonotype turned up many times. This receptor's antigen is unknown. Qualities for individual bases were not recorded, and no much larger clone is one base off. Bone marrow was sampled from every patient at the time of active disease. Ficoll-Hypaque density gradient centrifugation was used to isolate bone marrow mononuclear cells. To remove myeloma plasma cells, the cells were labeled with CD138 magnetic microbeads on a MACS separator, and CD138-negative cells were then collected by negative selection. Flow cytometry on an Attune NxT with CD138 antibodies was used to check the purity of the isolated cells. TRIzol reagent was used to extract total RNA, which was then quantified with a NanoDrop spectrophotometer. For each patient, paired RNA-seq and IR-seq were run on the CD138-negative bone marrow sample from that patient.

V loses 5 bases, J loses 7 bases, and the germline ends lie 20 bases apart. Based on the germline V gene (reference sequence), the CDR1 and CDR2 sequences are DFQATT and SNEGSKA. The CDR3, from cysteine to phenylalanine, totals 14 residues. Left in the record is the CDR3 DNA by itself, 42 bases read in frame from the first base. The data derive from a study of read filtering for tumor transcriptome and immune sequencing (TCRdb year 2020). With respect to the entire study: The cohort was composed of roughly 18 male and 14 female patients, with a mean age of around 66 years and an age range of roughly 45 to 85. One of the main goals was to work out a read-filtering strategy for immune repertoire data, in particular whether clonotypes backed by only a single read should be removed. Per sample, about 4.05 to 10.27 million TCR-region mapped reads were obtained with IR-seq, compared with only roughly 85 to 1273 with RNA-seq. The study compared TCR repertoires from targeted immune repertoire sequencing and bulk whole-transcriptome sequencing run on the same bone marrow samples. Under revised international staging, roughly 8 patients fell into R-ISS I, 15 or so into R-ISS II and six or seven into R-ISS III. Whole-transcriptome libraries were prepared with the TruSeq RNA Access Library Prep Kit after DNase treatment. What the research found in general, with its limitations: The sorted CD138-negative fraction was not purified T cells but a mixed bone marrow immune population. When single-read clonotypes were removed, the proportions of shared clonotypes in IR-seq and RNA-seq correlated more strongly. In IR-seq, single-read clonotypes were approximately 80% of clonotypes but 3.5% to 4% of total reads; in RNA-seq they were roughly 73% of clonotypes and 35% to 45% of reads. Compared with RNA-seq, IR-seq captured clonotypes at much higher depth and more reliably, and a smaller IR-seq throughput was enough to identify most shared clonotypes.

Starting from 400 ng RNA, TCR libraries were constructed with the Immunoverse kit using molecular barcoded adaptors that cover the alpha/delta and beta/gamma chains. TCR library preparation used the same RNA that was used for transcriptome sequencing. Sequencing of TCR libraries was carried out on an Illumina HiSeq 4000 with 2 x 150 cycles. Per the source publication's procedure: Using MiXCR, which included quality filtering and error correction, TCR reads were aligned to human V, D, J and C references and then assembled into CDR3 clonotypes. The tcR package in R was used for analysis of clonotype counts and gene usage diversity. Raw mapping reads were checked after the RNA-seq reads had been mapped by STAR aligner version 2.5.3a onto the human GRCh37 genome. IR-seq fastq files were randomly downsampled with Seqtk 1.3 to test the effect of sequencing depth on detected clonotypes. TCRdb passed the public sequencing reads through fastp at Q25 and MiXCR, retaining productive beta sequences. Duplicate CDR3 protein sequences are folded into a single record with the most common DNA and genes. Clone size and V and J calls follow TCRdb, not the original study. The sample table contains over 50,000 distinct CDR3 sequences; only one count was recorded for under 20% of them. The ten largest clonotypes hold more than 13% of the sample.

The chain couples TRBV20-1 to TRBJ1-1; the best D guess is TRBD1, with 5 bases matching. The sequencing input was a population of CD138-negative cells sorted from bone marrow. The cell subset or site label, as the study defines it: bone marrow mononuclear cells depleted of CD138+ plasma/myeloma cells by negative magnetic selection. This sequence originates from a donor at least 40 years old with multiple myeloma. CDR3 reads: CSASSPAGSIEAFF. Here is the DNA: TGCAGTGCTTCAAGCCCGGCAGGGAGTATTGAAGCTTTCTTT.